What follows are 23 T cell receptor beta chains derived from one specimen sequenced in a study of T cells in Graves' hyperthyroidism and ophthalmopathy (dated by TCRdb to the late 2010s). Library preparation used multiplex PCR. Instrument used: Illumina HiSeq 2000. The TCR beta CDR3 regions were amplified from the RNA transcripts. For the first round of RT-PCR on the TCR CDR3, the HTBI primer set was used together with the Qiagen OneStep RT-PCR kit. TCRdb took the public reads, trimmed them with fastp at Q25, ran MiXCR for clone calling and kept in-frame beta chains. Here each entry gathers all rows of one CDR3 protein and keeps the most common genes and DNA. This sample gives under 550,000 distinct CDR3 sequences in total; nearly 20% of them show up just once. Approximately 50% of the sample is in the top ten clones. Material for sequencing was blood. These receptors all come from a man in his forties with Graves' ophthalmopathy.

This clonotype was observed at least ten times. CDR3 nucleotide sequence: TGTGCCAGCAGCTTAGATCGTAAAGGGTTTTTGAACACTGAAGCTTTCTTT. Its translation is CASSLDRKGFLNTEAFF. The chain joins TRBV11-2 to TRBJ1-1; D call uncertain. The CDR3 is made up of 17 amino acids. Between the trimmed V and J ends, which lost 0 bases and 0 bases, there was a span of 14 bases. Per germline, CDR1 SGHAT and CDR2 FQNNGV.

This clonotype was counted ten times or more. The chain recombines TRBV7-9 with TRBJ2-7; unclear D gene. Germline CDR1 and CDR2: SEHNR and FQNEAQ (reference sequence). V lost 0 bases to trimming and J lost 6 bases, with 9 bases between them. CDR3 length: 13 amino acids. The CDR3 DNA follows: TGTGCCAGCAGCTTAGCGCCCAGAGGCGAGCAGTACTTC. It encodes CASSLAPRGEQYF.

Details on this clonotype: A much larger clonotype is one base distant, so this may be a read error. V usage is TRBV2 and J usage is TRBJ1-2, with D perhaps TRBD1 (6 bases). The CDR3 spans 14 residues. The germline gives CDR1 SNHLY, CDR2 FYNNEI. The CDR3 loop reads CVSTLNRVLGGYTF. The CDR3 DNA follows: TGTGTCAGCACCCTAAACAGGGTGTTGGGTGGCTACACCTTC.

The chain joins TRBV5-1 to TRBJ2-7; TRBD2 agrees at 11 bases. CDR1 and CDR2 (germline): SGHRS, YFSETQ. The CDR3 covers 15 residues. J lost 5 bases, V lost 1 base, and 5 bases had no gene match. The CDR3 DNA reads TGCGCCAGCAGCTTGACTAGCGGGAGTTTCGACGAGCAGTACTTC. It is translated as CASSLTSGSFDEQYF.

This clonotype was seen at least ten times. This chain connects TRBV20-1 to TRBJ2-2; weak D call: TRBD2 (6 bases). CDR3 length: 19 residues. The V end lost 1 base, the J end lost 6 bases, and 27 bases lay between the germline ends. CDR1 is DFQATT and CDR2 is SNEGSKA in the germline V gene (reference sequence). The CDR3 loop reads CSARAIGGTSPGRAGELFF. The CDR3 DNA reads TGCAGTGCTAGAGCTATCGGCGGGACCTCGCCGGGAAGGGCCGGGGAGCTGTTTTTT.

The chain uses TRBV27 and TRBJ1-6; D is undetermined. Germline values: CDR1 MNHEY, CDR2 SMNVEV (reference sequence). This CDR3 is built from 14 residues. V was cut by 4 bases and J by 6 bases, with 10 bases left in between. The CDR3 bases are TGTGCCAGCAGTTCAACAGACCGTAATTCACCCCTCCACTTT. It translates to CASSSTDRNSPLHF.

This clonotype came up many times. V is TRBV27 and J is TRBJ1-6; D is unresolved. The ends were cut back, 2 bases at V and 11 bases at J, with 10 bases in the middle. In germline, CDR1 is MNHEY, CDR2 SMNVEV (reference sequence). The CDR3 extends over 13 amino acids. The CDR3 region is CASSLGPGAPLHF. As DNA, the CDR3 is TGTGCCAGCAGTTTAGGGCCCGGAGCACCCCTCCACTTT.

Many counts were recorded for this clonotype. This chain links TRBV20-1 with TRBJ2-7, with D perhaps matching TRBD1 or TRBD2 (5 bases each). Per germline, CDR1 DFQATT and CDR2 SNEGSKA (reference sequence). Trimming pared 3 bases from V and 0 bases from J, leaving 12 bases between. This CDR3 contains 14 residues. Here the CDR3 reads CSARGARGSYEQYF. In nucleotides, the CDR3 is TGCAGTGCTAGGGGAGCAAGGGGCTCCTACGAGCAGTACTTC.

In this sample, this clonotype turned up a few times. This chain uses TRBV7-9 with TRBJ2-2, with a weak D call TRBD1 (6 bases). Per the germline V gene, CDR1 is SEHNR and CDR2 is FQNEAQ (reference sequence). The V gene lost 3 bases and the J gene lost 4 bases, with 15 bases spanning the gap. The CDR3 contains 16 residues. CDR3: CASSFFGTRGTGELFF. CDR3 sequence (DNA): TGTGCCAGCAGCTTCTTCGGGACCAGGGGCACCGGGGAGCTGTTTTTT.

V is TRBV30 and J is TRBJ1-1; tentative D call: TRBD1 (5 bases). The CDR3 covers 12 residues. The V end lost 7 bases, the J end lost 5 bases, and 14 bases lay between the germline ends. Germline V CDR1 and CDR2: GTSNPN, SVGIG (reference sequence). The CDR3 sequence: CASGGLYTEAFF. In nucleotides, the CDR3 is TGTGCCTCCGGGGGATTGTATACTGAAGCTTTCTTT.

V usage is TRBV7-9 and J usage is TRBJ1-4; a possible D gene is TRBD1 (5 bases). Trimming left V 5 bases short and J 8 bases short, with 21 bases between. The CDR3 extends over 16 amino acids. CDR1 is SEHNR and CDR2 is FQNEAQ in the germline V gene (reference sequence). The CDR3 nucleotides read TGTGCCAGCAGCCATGGGACCGATCGCTTGGAGGAAAAACTGTTTTTT. It translates to CASSHGTDRLEEKLFF.

This clonotype has ten or more counts. The chain has TRBV5-1 and TRBJ1-1, with D unresolved. V was trimmed by 7 bases and J by 1 base, leaving 8 bases between them. Germline V lookup: CDR1 SGHRS, CDR2 YFSETQ. This CDR3 has 12 amino acids. The CDR3 loop reads CASGQTNTEAFF. In nucleotides, the CDR3 is TGCGCCAGCGGGCAGACGAACACTGAAGCTTTCTTT. Together with reference TRBV5-1 and TRBJ1-1, the CDR3 gives the full variable domain: KAGVTQTPRYLIKTRGQQVTLSCSPISGHRSVSWYQQTPGQGLQFLFEYFSETQRNKGNFPGRFSGRQFSNSRSEMNVSTLELGDSALYLCASGQTNTEAFFGQGTRLTVV.

This clonotype was observed a handful of times. This chain joins TRBV25-1 and TRBJ2-7, with TRBD1 matching 9 bases. This CDR3 region has 15 residues. J gave up 4 bases and V 3 bases, and 7 bases lay outside the gene matches. Germline V gene data show CDR1 as MGHDK and CDR2 as SYGVNS. This CDR3 is CASSDNRGLAYEQYF. CDR3 nucleotide sequence: TGTGCCAGCAGTGACAACAGGGGGCTGGCGTACGAGCAGTACTTC.

This clonotype has just a few counts. V is TRBV5-1 and J is TRBJ1-2; D not resolved. V was trimmed by 0 bases and J by 8 bases, leaving 14 bases between them. CDR1 SGHRS and CDR2 YFSETQ come from the germline V gene. The CDR3 spans 14 residues. For the CDR3, the DNA is TGCGCCAGCAGCTTGGATCGGATTGGGTGGGGCTACACCTTC. This translates into CASSLDRIGWGYTF.

The rearrangement uses TRBV30 and TRBJ1-1; D is unresolved. Germline loops: CDR1 GTSNPN, CDR2 SVGIG (reference sequence). This CDR3 comprises 10 residues. Trimming removed 7 bases at V and 5 bases at J, with 8 bases between. The CDR3 here is CALGGTEAFF. As DNA, the CDR3 is TGTGCCTTGGGAGGGACTGAAGCTTTCTTT.

V gene TRBV12-3 or TRBV12-4 combines with J gene TRBJ1-2, with D perhaps TRBD1 (6 bases). V was pared by 1 base and J by 11 bases, with 11 bases between. The CDR3 loop spans 12 amino acids. The CDR3 protein is CASSLDRERYTF. In DNA form, the CDR3 reads TGTGCCAGCAGTTTAGACAGGGAGCGGTACACCTTC.

The gene calls are TRBV9 and TRBJ2-1; 11 positions match TRBD1. CDR3 length: 15 amino acids. The J segment lost 9 bases and the V segment lost 3 bases, leaving 8 bases of the junction unmatched. Looked up from germline, CDR1 is SGDLS and CDR2 is YYNGEE. In DNA form, the CDR3 reads TGTGCCAGCAGCGCCCGGACAGGGGGCACGGGTGAGCAGTTCTTC. This codes for CASSARTGGTGEQFF. Looking up the rest from reference TRBV9 and TRBJ2-1 gives the full variable domain: DSGVTQTPKHLITATGQRVTLRCSPRSGDLSVYWYQQSLDQGLQFLIQYYNGEERAKGNILERFSAQQFPDLHSELNLSSLELGDSALYFCASSARTGGTGEQFFGPGTRLTVL.

This clonotype was observed at least ten times. J is TRBJ2-1 and V is TRBV3-1; the D gene is possibly TRBD2 (5 bases). Trimming stripped 4 bases from V and 7 bases from J, with 14 bases between. Germline CDR1 reads LGHDT; CDR2 reads YNNKEL (reference sequence). The CDR3 length is 14 residues. In DNA form, the CDR3 reads TGTGCCAGCAGCCGCCCCGGAGGCGGGAATGAGCAGTTCTTC. This encodes CASSRPGGGNEQFF.

This clonotype was seen a few times. The chain is built from TRBV5-1 and TRBJ1-4, with D possibly being TRBD1 (5 bases). The V and J ends lost 4 bases and 5 bases respectively, with 12 bases between them. Looked up from germline, CDR1 is SGHRS and CDR2 is YFSETQ. The CDR3 runs 14 residues. Here the CDR3 DNA reads TGCGCCAGCAGCCGAGACAGTAACAATGAAAAACTGTTTTTT. This translates into CASSRDSNNEKLFF.

This chain connects TRBV11-2 to TRBJ2-7; 14 nucleotides align to TRBD2. The CDR3 consists of 19 residues. With V trimmed by 8 bases and J by 2 bases, 17 bases remained unmatched. Per germline, CDR1 SGHAT and CDR2 FQNNGV. The CDR3 sequence: CASGYPPTGTSGSTYEQYF. CDR3 nucleotides: TGTGCCAGCGGATACCCCCCTACCGGGACTAGCGGGAGTACCTACGAGCAGTACTTC.

This clonotype was recorded at least ten times. The V gene is TRBV11-2, the J gene TRBJ1-2; D is perhaps TRBD1 (5 bases). V was shortened by 0 bases and J by 5 bases, with 10 bases between the two germline ends. This CDR3 contains 14 residues. Per the germline V gene, CDR1 is SGHAT and CDR2 is FQNNGV. In DNA, the CDR3 is TGTGCCAGCAGCTTAGATGGCAGGGAGTATGGCTACACCTTC. Translating it yields CASSLDGREYGYTF.

This clonotype was detected ten times or more. The rearrangement joins TRBV13 to TRBJ1-6, with 7 bases lining up with TRBD1. The germline V gene has CDR1 PRHDT and CDR2 FYEKMQ (reference sequence). The CDR3 consists of 15 residues. After removal of 5 bases from V and 7 bases from J, the junction contained 8 bases not matched to a gene. CDR3 coding DNA: TGTGCCAGCAGCACCAACAGGGGAGGGAATTCACCCCTCCACTTT. Protein product: CASSTNRGGNSPLHF.

The chain links TRBV11-2 to TRBJ1-6; TRBD1 is a possible D gene (5 bases). This CDR3 has 15 residues. V was pared by 1 base and J by 9 bases, with 13 bases between. Germline V gene sequence: CDR1 SGHAT, CDR2 FQNNGV. The CDR3 sequence is CASSLVLLGGSPLHF. The DNA for the CDR3 is TGTGCCAGCAGCTTAGTTCTACTCGGGGGTTCACCCCTCCACTTT.